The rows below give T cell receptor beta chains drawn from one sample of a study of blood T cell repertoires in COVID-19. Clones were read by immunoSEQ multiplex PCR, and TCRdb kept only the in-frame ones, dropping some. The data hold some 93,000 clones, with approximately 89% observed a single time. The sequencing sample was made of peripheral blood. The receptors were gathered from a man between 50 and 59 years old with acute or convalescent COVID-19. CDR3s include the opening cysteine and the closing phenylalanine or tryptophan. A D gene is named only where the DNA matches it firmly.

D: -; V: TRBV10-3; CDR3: CANRDAGLIYEQYF
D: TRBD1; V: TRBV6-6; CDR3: CASSSTTGGTEAFF
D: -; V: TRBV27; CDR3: CASSPKVGVPLYGYTF
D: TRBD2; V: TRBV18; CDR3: CASSPVLAALYEQYF
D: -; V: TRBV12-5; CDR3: CASGVGHRNTEAFF
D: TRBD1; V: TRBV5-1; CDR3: CASSLEGARTGELFF
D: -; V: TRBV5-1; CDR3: CASSQTGSPNTEAFF
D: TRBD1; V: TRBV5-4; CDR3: CASSFRDRGLKDTQYF
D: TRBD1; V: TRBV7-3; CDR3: CASSNRDRSGANVLTF
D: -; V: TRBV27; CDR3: CASSPTGSSGNTIYF
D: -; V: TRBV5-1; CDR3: CASSFPPLESPTDTQYF
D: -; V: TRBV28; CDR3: CASTPPAGFGYTF
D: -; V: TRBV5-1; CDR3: CASSLGTTTNEKLFF
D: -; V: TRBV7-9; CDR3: CASTPPVRGGDEKLFF
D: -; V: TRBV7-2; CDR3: CASSRLGTMNTEAFF
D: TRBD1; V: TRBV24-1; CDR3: CATSDFGQGKDTQYF
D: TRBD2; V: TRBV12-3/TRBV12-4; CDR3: CASLTSGRVEQFF
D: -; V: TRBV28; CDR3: CASSLSSIYREGNNEQFF
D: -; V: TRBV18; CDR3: CASSPQRGETQYF
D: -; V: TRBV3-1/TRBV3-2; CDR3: CASSPGTSRGDTIYF
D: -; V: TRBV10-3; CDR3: CAISARGAVDQPQHF
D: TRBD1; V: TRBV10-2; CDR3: CASSGRGTGRVATEAFF
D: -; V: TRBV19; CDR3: CASSIKGVGPLQNSNQPQHF
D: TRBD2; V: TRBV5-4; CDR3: CASSLTSGSSDTQYF
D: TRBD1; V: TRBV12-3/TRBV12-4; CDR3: CASSVDRVREQYF
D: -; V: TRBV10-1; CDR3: CASSVEATSGNTIYF
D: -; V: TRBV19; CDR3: CASSTRGSNEKLFF
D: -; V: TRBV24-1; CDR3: CATSDLRGGDTGELFF
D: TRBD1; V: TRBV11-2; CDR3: CASSYYRGIEGGYTF
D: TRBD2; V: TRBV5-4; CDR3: CASSDGSPSGTGAYNEQFF
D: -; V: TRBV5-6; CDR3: CASSLRRAREKLFF
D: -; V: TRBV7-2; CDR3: CASSHSRIYNSPLHF
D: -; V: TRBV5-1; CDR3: CASSPPDRNEQFF
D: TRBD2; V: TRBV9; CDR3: CASSGLAGRSSYNEQFF
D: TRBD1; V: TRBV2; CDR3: CASSEADRDEQYF
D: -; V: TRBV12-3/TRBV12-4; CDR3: CASSPRLVHEQYF
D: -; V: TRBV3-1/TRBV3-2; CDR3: CASSQAGNGGGETQYF
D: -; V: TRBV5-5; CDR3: CASSPQTASSYEQYF
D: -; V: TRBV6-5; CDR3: CASEPYRRTEAFF
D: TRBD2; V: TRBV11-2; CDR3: CASSNHRLAGGVDTQYF
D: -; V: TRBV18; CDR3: CASSPPTTGELFF
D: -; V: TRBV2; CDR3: CASSVGPTLSYEQYF
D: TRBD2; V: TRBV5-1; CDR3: CASSLAGTSGVNEQFF
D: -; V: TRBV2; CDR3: CASSVLGGVYGYTF
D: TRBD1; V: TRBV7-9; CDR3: CASSSRTGTYEQYF